The clone carrying this TCR beta chain has more than one count but fewer than ten. Its antigen is not identified. This sample's treatment: 15 to 20 received Ad26.COV2.S at low or high dose, single or two shots; 5 received placebo; per-sample allocation not given. Sample collection was performed on day 63 after the first vaccine or placebo injection. Germline-derived CDR1 and CDR2 are SQVTM and ANQGSEA. The CDR3 runs to 15 residues. Trimming at V came to 7 bases and at J to 1 base, leaving 6 bases not matched to a gene. The repertoire was sequenced with immunoSEQ multiplex PCR; TCRdb's copy has only in-frame clones and lacks some. The sample consists of around 450,000 clones, about 88% of them appearing once. These data belong to a study of Ad26.COV2.S vaccination and SARS-CoV-2 variants. The wider study: Ad26.COV2.S shots went into the muscle once or twice, 56 days apart.

Study conclusions and caveats: Substantial breadth was reportedly displayed by spike-specific CD8+ and CD4+ T cell responses after vaccination. Individuals receiving vaccine had higher spike-specific TCR breadth than placebo recipients did. Vaccine and placebo recipients had comparable breadth of non-spike TCRs.

This clonotype was obtained from a person aged 18-65 years who received the Ad26.COV2.S COVID-19 vaccine or a placebo. The rearrangement uses TRBV29-1 and TRBJ2-1; 11 nucleotides align to TRBD2. This specimen consisted of peripheral blood, obtained in a trial of Ad26.COV2.S vaccine versus placebo. The CDR3 protein is CSASSSGGSYNEQFF. DNA of the CDR3: TGCAGCGCCAGTTCTAGCGGGGGGTCCTACAATGAGCAGTTCTTC.